This record covers a single T cell receptor beta chain. This record comes from a study of Ad26.COV2.S vaccination and SARS-CoV-2 variants. The overall study: Once, or twice with 56 days between doses, Ad26.COV2.S was given intramuscularly.

V was clipped by 1 base and J by 2 bases, with 14 bases between them. This CDR3 is built from 16 residues. Germline CDR1 is KGHSH and CDR2 is LQKENI. Method: immunoSEQ multiplex PCR; TCRdb's copy keeps in-frame clones and lacks some. The sample consists of about 370,000 clones, approximately 86% of them appearing once. Treatment defined: 15 to 20 received Ad26.COV2.S at low or high dose, single or two shots; about 5 received placebo; per-sample allocation not given. All samples were drawn on day 63, counting from the first vaccine or placebo injection. This sequence originates from a person aged 18-60 years who received the Ad26.COV2.S COVID-19 vaccine or a placebo. The rearrangement joins TRBV18 to TRBJ1-1; no clear D. The sequencing here drew on peripheral blood, taken in a trial of Ad26.COV2.S vaccine versus placebo. CDR3 nucleotides: TGTGCCAGCTCACCACTAGTCGTGACGGCAAACACTGAAGCTTTCTTT. Translation: CASSPLVVTANTEAFF. The variable domain in full, with the rest retrieved from reference TRBV18 and TRBJ1-1, is NAGVMQNPRHLVRRRGQEARLRCSPMKGHSHVYWYRQLPEEGLKFMVYLQKENIIDESGMPKERFSAEFPKEGPSILRIQQVVRGDSAAYFCASSPLVVTANTEAFFGQGTRLTVV.